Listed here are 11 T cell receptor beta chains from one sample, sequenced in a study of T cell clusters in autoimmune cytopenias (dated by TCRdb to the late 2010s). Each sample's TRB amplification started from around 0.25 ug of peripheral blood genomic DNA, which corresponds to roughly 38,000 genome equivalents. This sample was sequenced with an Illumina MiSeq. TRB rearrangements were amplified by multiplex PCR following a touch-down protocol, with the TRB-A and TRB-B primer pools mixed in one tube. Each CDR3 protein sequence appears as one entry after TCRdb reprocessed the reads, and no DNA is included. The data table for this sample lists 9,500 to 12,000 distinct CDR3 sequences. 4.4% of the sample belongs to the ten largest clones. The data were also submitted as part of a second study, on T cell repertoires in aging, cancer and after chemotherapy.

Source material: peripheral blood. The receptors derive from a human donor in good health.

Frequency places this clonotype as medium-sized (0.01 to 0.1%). CDR3 protein: CASSYDQGAAYEQYF. The rearrangement links TRBV6-5 to TRBJ2-7; TCRdb returns TRBD1, unconfirmable since there is no DNA. This CDR3 contains 15 residues. The germline V gene has CDR1 MNHEY and CDR2 SVGAGI.

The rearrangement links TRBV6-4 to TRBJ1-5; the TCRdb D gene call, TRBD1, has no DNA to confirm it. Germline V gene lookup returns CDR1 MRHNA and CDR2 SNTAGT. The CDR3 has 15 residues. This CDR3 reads CASSDSGGSNQPQHF.

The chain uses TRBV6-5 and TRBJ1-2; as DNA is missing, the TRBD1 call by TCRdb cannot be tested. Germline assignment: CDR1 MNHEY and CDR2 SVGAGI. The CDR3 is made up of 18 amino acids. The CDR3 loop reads CASSEAPGQGAILYGYTF.

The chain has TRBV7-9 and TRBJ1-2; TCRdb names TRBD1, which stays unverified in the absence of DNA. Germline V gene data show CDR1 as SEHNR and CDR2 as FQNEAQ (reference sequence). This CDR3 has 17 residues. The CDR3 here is CASSLAGRQGAFYGYTF. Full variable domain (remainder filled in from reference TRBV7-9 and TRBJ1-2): DTGVSQNPRHKITKRGQNVTFRCDPISEHNRLYWYRQTLGQGPEFLTYFQNEAQLEKSRLLSDRFSAERPKGSFSTLEIQRTEQGDSAMYLCASSLAGRQGAFYGYTFGSGTRLTVV.

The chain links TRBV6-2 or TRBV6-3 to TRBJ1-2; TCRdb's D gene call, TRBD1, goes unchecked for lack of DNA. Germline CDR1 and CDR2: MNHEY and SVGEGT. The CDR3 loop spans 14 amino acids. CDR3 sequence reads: CASNTGGEIRGYTF.

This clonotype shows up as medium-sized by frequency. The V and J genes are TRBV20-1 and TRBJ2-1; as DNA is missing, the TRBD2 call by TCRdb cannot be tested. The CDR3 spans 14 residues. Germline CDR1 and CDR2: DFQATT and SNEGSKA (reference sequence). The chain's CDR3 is CSARDSGGYNEQFF.

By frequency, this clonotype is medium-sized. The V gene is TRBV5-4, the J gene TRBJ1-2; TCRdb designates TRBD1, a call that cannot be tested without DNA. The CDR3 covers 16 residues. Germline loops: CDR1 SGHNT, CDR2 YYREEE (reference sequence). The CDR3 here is CASSSAKGTGNYGYTF.

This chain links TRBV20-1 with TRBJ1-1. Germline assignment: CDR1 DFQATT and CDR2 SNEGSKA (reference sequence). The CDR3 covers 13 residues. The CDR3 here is CSAPGTGGEVAFF.

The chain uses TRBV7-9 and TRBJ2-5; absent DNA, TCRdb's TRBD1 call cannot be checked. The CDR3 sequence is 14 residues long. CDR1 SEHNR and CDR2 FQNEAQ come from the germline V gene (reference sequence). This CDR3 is CASSSDRANGAQYF.

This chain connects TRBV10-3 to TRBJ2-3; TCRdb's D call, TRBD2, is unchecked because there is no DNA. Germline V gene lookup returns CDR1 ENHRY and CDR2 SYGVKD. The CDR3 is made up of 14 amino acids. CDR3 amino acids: CASLAGGSADTQYF.

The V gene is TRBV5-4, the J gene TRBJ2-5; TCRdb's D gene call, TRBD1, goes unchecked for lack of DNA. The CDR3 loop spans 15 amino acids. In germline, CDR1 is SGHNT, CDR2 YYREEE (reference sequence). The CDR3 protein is CASSLGGAGQETQYF.